These 23 T cell receptor beta chains share one sample of origin, sequenced in a study of blood T cell repertoires in COVID-19. Sequencing was performed with immunoSEQ multiplex PCR; in TCRdb, only in-frame clones are kept and a portion is missing. The sample holds about 59,000 clones, 70% to 85% seen once. The sample comprised peripheral blood. These receptors all come from a man between 60 and 70 years old with acute or convalescent COVID-19.

The chain recombines TRBV7-8 with TRBJ1-2; TRBD1 matches 9 bases. Germline-derived CDR1 and CDR2 are SGHVS and FQNEAQ. V shed 5 bases and J 8 bases; nucleotides not matched to a gene: 15. The CDR3 sequence is 16 residues long. CDR3 DNA: TGTGCCAGCAGCCGAGGGAACACAGGGGGCAAAGGAGGCTACACCTTC. Protein sequence: CASSRGNTGGKGGYTF.

This chain uses TRBV7-8 with TRBJ1-2; 8 nucleotides match TRBD1. The junction had 6 bases not matched to a gene; V was cut back by 5 bases and J by 4 bases. The CDR3 is 14 amino acids. CDR1 and CDR2 (germline): SGHVS, FQNEAQ. DNA of the CDR3: TGTGCCAGCAGCCTCTGGACAGGGTTCTATGGCTACACCTTC. This gives the protein CASSLWTGFYGYTF.

The CDR3 here is CASSSEGTSTNEKLFF. The CDR3 DNA is TGTGCCAGCAGTTCGGAGGGGACCTCAACTAATGAAAAACTGTTTTTT. The J gene is TRBJ1-4, the V gene TRBV6-2 or TRBV6-3; tentative D call: TRBD1 (5 bases). Germline assignment: CDR1 MNHEY and CDR2 SVGEGT. The CDR3 extends over 16 amino acids. Trimming pared 4 bases from V and 0 bases from J, leaving 12 bases between.

The chain is built from TRBV9 and TRBJ2-1; TRBD1 matches 7 bases. CDR3 length equals 14 residues. Germline V gene sequence: CDR1 SGDLS, CDR2 YYNGEE. Trimming removed 1 base from V and 5 bases from J; junction bases left unmatched: 3. The CDR3 region is CASSVTGENNEQFF. The CDR3 DNA reads TGTGCCAGCAGCGTAACAGGGGAGAACAATGAGCAGTTCTTC. The variable domain in full, completed from reference TRBV9 and TRBJ2-1, reads DSGVTQTPKHLITATGQRVTLRCSPRSGDLSVYWYQQSLDQGLQFLIQYYNGEERAKGNILERFSAQQFPDLHSELNLSSLELGDSALYFCASSVTGENNEQFFGPGTRLTVL.

This chain uses TRBV19 with TRBJ2-3; maybe TRBD1 (6 bases). Germline V gene sequence: CDR1 LNHDA, CDR2 SQIVND (reference sequence). The CDR3 totals 13 residues. With 5 bases removed from V and 4 bases from J, the gap between germline ends came to 10 bases. As DNA, the CDR3 is TGTGCCAGTAGTCTTAACAGGGCAGATACGCAGTATTTT. It encodes CASSLNRADTQYF. The full variable domain, its missing parts supplied by reference TRBV19 and TRBJ2-3, is DGGITQSPKYLFRKEGQNVTLSCEQNLNHDAMYWYRQDPGQGLRLIYYSQIVNDFQKGDIAEGYSVSREKKESFPLTVTSAQKNPTAFYLCASSLNRADTQYFGPGTRLTVL.

The chain carries TRBV3-1 (or the pseudogene TRBV3-2) and TRBJ2-2; TRBD1 is a possible D gene (7 bases). Deletions cut 4 bases from V and 7 bases from J, with 10 bases between. This CDR3 contains 13 residues. Germline CDR1 LGHDT, CDR2 YNNKEL (reference sequence). CDR3 region: CASSRQGGGELFF. In DNA form, the CDR3 reads TGTGCCAGCAGCCGGCAGGGGGGCGGGGAGCTGTTTTTT.

V and J are TRBV9 and TRBJ2-3; a possible D gene is TRBD2 (6 bases). This CDR3 is built from 14 residues. CDR1 and CDR2 (germline): SGDLS, YYNGEE. V was clipped by 4 bases and J by 6 bases, with 15 bases between them. This CDR3 reads CASSSATRGDTQYF. As DNA, the CDR3 is TGTGCCAGCAGCTCCGCGACCCGGGGGGATACGCAGTATTTT.

V gene TRBV30 combines with J gene TRBJ2-5; 10 bases align to TRBD2. CDR1 is GTSNPN and CDR2 is SVGIG in the germline V gene (reference sequence). V trimming: 1 base; J trimming: 1 base; junction bases outside the gene matches: 6. This CDR3 has 16 residues. The CDR3 reads CAWSGGTSVFQETQYF. CDR3 coding DNA: TGTGCCTGGAGTGGGGGGACTAGCGTCTTCCAAGAGACCCAGTACTTC.

The chain recombines TRBV2 with TRBJ1-2; 12 bases are a match to TRBD1. The CDR3 totals 15 residues. The V and J ends lost 9 bases and 5 bases, in that order; junction bases with no gene match: 10. Germline loops: CDR1 SNHLY, CDR2 FYNNEI. This CDR3 is CASSGTGGVRYGYTF. The CDR3 DNA reads TGTGCCAGTTCCGGGACAGGGGGCGTTCGGTATGGCTACACCTTC.

V usage is TRBV18 and J usage is TRBJ2-2; TRBD2 agrees at 11 bases. The CDR3 consists of 15 residues. Germline loops: CDR1 KGHSH, CDR2 LQKENI. The junction had 5 bases not matched to a gene; V was cut back by 6 bases and J by 5 bases. CDR3 bases: TGTGCCAGCTCGCCCGGGACTAGCGGAACCGGGGAGCTGTTTTTT. As protein: CASSPGTSGTGELFF.

The J gene is TRBJ1-4, the V gene TRBV7-3; D may be TRBD1 (6 bases). Trimming left V 5 bases short and J 8 bases short, with 12 bases between. The CDR3 has 13 amino acids. The germline V gene has CDR1 SGHTA and CDR2 FQGTGA. The DNA of the CDR3 is TGTGCCAGCAGCATCAGCCAGGGGGAAAAACTGTTTTTT. Protein sequence: CASSISQGEKLFF.

The CDR3 reads CASGQGAVGNTIYF. CDR3 DNA sequence: TGTGCCAGCGGACAGGGGGCCGTAGGAAACACCATATATTTT. The chain joins TRBV2 to TRBJ1-3, with 11 bases identical to TRBD1. Trimming cost V 8 bases and J 4 bases; bases outside gene matches: 4. The CDR3 runs to 14 residues. Germline CDR1 SNHLY, CDR2 FYNNEI.

The chain joins TRBV19 to TRBJ1-2, with TRBD1 matching 7 bases. Looked up from germline, CDR1 is LNHDA and CDR2 is SQIVND (reference sequence). The V segment lost 5 bases and the J segment 4 bases; nucleotides outside the gene matches: 7. This CDR3 is 14 amino acids long. CDR3 nucleotide sequence: TGTGCCAGTAGTCGAACCCGGGACAGCTATGGCTACACCTTC. The encoded protein is CASSRTRDSYGYTF. Based on the CDR3 plus reference TRBV19 and TRBJ1-2, the full variable domain is DGGITQSPKYLFRKEGQNVTLSCEQNLNHDAMYWYRQDPGQGLRLIYYSQIVNDFQKGDIAEGYSVSREKKESFPLTVTSAQKNPTAFYLCASSRTRDSYGYTFGSGTRLTVV.

The CDR3 bases are TGTGCCTGGAGTGAGCGGGGGCAGCCCCAGCATTTT. This sequence encodes CAWSERGQPQHF. The chain recombines TRBV30 with TRBJ1-5; D is perhaps TRBD1 (5 bases). The germline V and J ends were trimmed by 1 base and 7 bases, with 8 bases remaining between them. There are 12 residues in the CDR3. Germline V lookup: CDR1 GTSNPN, CDR2 SVGIG (reference sequence).

J is TRBJ1-5 and V is TRBV18; 7 bases line up with TRBD1. This CDR3 has 15 amino acids. The trim removed 5 bases at V and 6 bases at J, leaving 10 bases unmatched. Germline V CDR1 and CDR2: KGHSH, LQKENI. CDR3 coding DNA: TGTGCCAGCTCAGTTTCAGGGGGAGCGGGTCAGCCCCAGCATTTT. It is translated as CASSVSGGAGQPQHF. Full variable domain (rest looked up from reference TRBV18 and TRBJ1-5): NAGVMQNPRHLVRRRGQEARLRCSPMKGHSHVYWYRQLPEEGLKFMVYLQKENIIDESGMPKERFSAEFPKEGPSILRIQQVVRGDSAAYFCASSVSGGAGQPQHFGDGTRLSIL.

The chain couples TRBV5-1 to TRBJ1-1; 7 bases match TRBD1. The germline gives CDR1 SGHRS, CDR2 YFSETQ. The CDR3 length is 15 residues. With V trimmed by 6 bases and J by 0 bases, 8 bases remained unmatched. The DNA of the CDR3 is TGCGCCAGCACCGAGGGGGCCCTTGTGAACACTGAAGCTTTCTTT. Translating it yields CASTEGALVNTEAFF.

The V and J genes are TRBV15 and TRBJ2-5, with D hard to call. CDR1 is LNHNV, CDR2 YYDKDF, per germline (reference sequence). The germline V and J ends were trimmed by 1 base and 1 base, with 7 bases remaining between them. The CDR3 extends over 14 amino acids. The CDR3 loop reads CATSRGPGQETQYF. In nucleotides, the CDR3 is TGTGCCACCAGCAGAGGGCCAGGCCAAGAGACCCAGTACTTC.

This rearrangement joins TRBV9 to TRBJ1-6; 7 nucleotides line up with TRBD1. V dropped 5 bases and J dropped 5; count of bases not matched to a gene: 4. The V gene's germline CDR1 is SGDLS and CDR2 YYNGEE. CDR3 length: 14 amino acids. CDR3 sequence (DNA): TGTGCCAGCAGTCGCGGGACAGATAATTCACCCCTCCACTTT. Translation: CASSRGTDNSPLHF.

This rearrangement joins TRBV5-5 to TRBJ2-7; maybe TRBD2 (6 bases). Germline V CDR1 and CDR2: SGHKS, YYEKEE (reference sequence). V dropped 0 bases and J dropped 5 bases, with 15 bases sitting between them. This CDR3 has 15 residues. The CDR3 sequence is CASSLAPGEIDEQYF. The CDR3 coding sequence is TGTGCCAGCAGCTTGGCCCCGGGAGAGATCGACGAGCAGTACTTC.

The chain couples TRBV24-1 to TRBJ1-1; 9 positions match TRBD1. Germline CDR1 is KGHDR and CDR2 is SFDVKD. The CDR3 loop spans 15 amino acids. V lost 6 bases, J lost 6 bases, and 10 bases stayed unmatched. This CDR3 is CATSYTTGGLAEAFF. As DNA, the CDR3 is TGTGCCACCAGTTATACGACAGGGGGGCTGGCTGAAGCTTTCTTT.

The chain recombines TRBV27 with TRBJ1-5, with a weak D call TRBD1 (6 bases). Germline lookup yields CDR1 MNHEY and CDR2 SMNVEV (reference sequence). This CDR3 comprises 15 residues. The germline V and J ends were trimmed by 5 bases and 5 bases, with 16 bases remaining between them. CDR3: CASSPLGGAHQPQHF. CDR3 bases: TGTGCCAGCAGTCCCCTCGGGGGGGCCCATCAGCCCCAGCATTTT.

This rearrangement joins TRBV28 to TRBJ1-5; TRBD1 is a possible D gene (5 bases). Germline assignment: CDR1 MDHEN and CDR2 SYDVKM. This CDR3 is built from 15 residues. V was trimmed by 4 bases and J by 0 bases, leaving 10 bases between them. CDR3 in amino acids: CASSWGGYSNQPQHF. The CDR3 DNA is TGTGCCAGCAGTTGGGGGGGATATAGCAATCAGCCCCAGCATTTT.

The chain couples TRBV9 to TRBJ1-1, with 7 nucleotides matching TRBD1. V dropped 4 bases and J dropped 11; count of bases not matched to a gene: 11. CDR1 and CDR2 from the germline V gene are SGDLS and YYNGEE. The CDR3 is 13 residues long. The CDR3 reads CASSFWGGQEAFF. CDR3 nucleotides: TGTGCCAGCAGCTTCTGGGGAGGACAGGAGGCTTTCTTT.